Below, 31 T cell receptor beta chains from the same sample are listed, as sequenced in a study of CD8 T cells in ankylosing spondylitis. Regarding the study as a whole: A TCR beta motif made of fewer than ten highly homologous variants seemed typical of ankylosing spondylitis blood.

Antigen specificity for these receptors is unknown. TCRdb analysed the 5' RACE reads with MiXCR anew, one entry per CDR3 protein. The data show fewer than 750,000 distinct CDR3 sequences, under 20% seen once. The sequenced sample was blood, either unsorted or a sorted T cell fraction (not recorded which). The receptors come from a male donor with ankylosing spondylitis.

This clonotype was detected a few times. The chain couples TRBV20-1 to TRBJ2-3; 10 bases align to TRBD1. The CDR3 runs to 16 residues. Germline CDR1 is DFQATT and CDR2 is SNEGSKA (reference sequence). The ends lost 5 bases at V and 8 bases at J; junction bases unmatched: 16. The CDR3 sequence is CSASPRDRGYIGTQYF. Written as DNA, the CDR3 is TGCAGTGCTTCGCCCCGGGACAGGGGTTATATTGGTACGCAGTATTTT.

This clonotype was seen a handful of times. CDR3 coding DNA: TGTGCCAGCAGTGACTTGGGCAGGGGGGTCTCTGGGGCCAACGTCCTGACTTTC. Translated: CASSDLGRGVSGANVLTF. The V gene is TRBV12-3 or TRBV12-4, the J gene TRBJ2-6, with TRBD1 as a possible D gene (7 bases). CDR3 length: 18 residues. V lost 5 bases and J 0 bases, leaving 17 bases between the germline ends.

Comments on this clonotype: Its ends do not fully match the called genes, so a read error is possible. The chain uses TRBV6-2 or TRBV6-3 and TRBJ1-1; 8 nucleotides agree with TRBD1. The germline V gene encodes CDR1 MNHEY and CDR2 SVGEGT. The CDR3 is 12 amino acids. The CDR3 DNA reads as TGTGCCAGCAGTTACTGGGACAGGCAGGCTCTCTTT. Translation gives CASSYWDRQALF.

The rearrangement links TRBV29-1 to TRBJ2-2; D is unclear. Per the germline V gene, CDR1 is SQVTM and CDR2 is ANQGSEA. The CDR3 consists of 14 residues. With 5 bases removed from V and 0 bases from J, the gap between germline ends came to 10 bases. The DNA of the CDR3 is TGCAGCGTTATCGGTAAATCGAACACCGGGGAGCTGTTTTTT. Its protein product is CSVIGKSNTGELFF.

The rearrangement uses TRBV12-3 or TRBV12-4 and TRBJ2-3, with D maybe TRBD2 (6 bases). The length of the CDR3 is 12 residues. V was clipped by 8 bases and J by 2 bases, with 8 bases between them. The CDR3 bases are TGTGCCAGCGGGGGGTTCACAGATACGCAGTATTTT. As protein: CASGGFTDTQYF.

This clonotype has only a few counts. The chain recombines TRBV4-1 with TRBJ2-3; 8 nucleotides line up with TRBD2. The junction had 12 bases not matched to a gene; V was cut back by 4 bases and J by 3 bases. This CDR3 region has 17 residues. Germline-derived CDR1 and CDR2 are MGHRA and YSYEKL. The CDR3 DNA reads TGCGCCAGCAGCCGTCCGGGACTAGGGGGAGAAACAGATACGCAGTATTTT. Translation: CASSRPGLGGETDTQYF.

This clonotype was detected a few times. This chain links TRBV5-1 with TRBJ2-1, with TRBD1 matching over 9 bases. Germline lookup yields CDR1 SGHRS and CDR2 YFSETQ. The J segment lost 4 bases and the V segment lost 2 bases, leaving 7 bases of the junction unmatched. The CDR3 has 16 amino acids. Here the CDR3 DNA reads TGCGCCAGCAGCTTCCAGGACAGGGGCCTATACAATGAGCAGTTCTTC. Protein product: CASSFQDRGLYNEQFF.

The CDR3: CASRMDRVINQPQHF. CDR3 bases: TGTGCCAGCAGGATGGACAGGGTAATCAATCAGCCCCAGCATTTT. The chain is built from TRBV2 and TRBJ1-5; 8 positions match TRBD1. Germline V gene sequence: CDR1 SNHLY, CDR2 FYNNEI. The CDR3 is 15 residues long. V trimming: 6 bases; J trimming: 3 bases; junction bases outside the gene matches: 7.

This clonotype has a handful of counts. The CDR3 nucleotides read TGTGCCAGCAGCCTTGCTGGGGAGGGTGGGGCCAACGTCCTGACTTTC. It specifies CASSLAGEGGANVLTF. The chain uses TRBV6-1 and TRBJ2-6; 7 bases fit TRBD2. CDR3 length: 16 residues. Germline assignment: CDR1 MNHNS and CDR2 SASEGT. The J segment lost 3 bases and the V segment lost 6 bases, leaving 8 bases of the junction unmatched.

Only a few counts were recorded for this clonotype. The chain carries TRBV29-1 and TRBJ2-5; a possible D gene is TRBD2 (6 bases). CDR3 length equals 12 residues. Germline V gives CDR1 SQVTM, CDR2 ANQGSEA. The germline V and J ends were trimmed by 2 bases and 5 bases, with 9 bases remaining between them. This chain's CDR3 is CSVETGVETQYF. The CDR3 DNA reads as TGCAGCGTTGAAACGGGGGTCGAGACCCAGTACTTC.

This clonotype has ten or more counts. The rearrangement uses TRBV7-2 and TRBJ1-1, with TRBD1 as a possible D gene (6 bases). Trimming took 5 bases from V and 2 from J, leaving 15 bases between them. Germline loops: CDR1 SGHTA, CDR2 FQGNSA. The CDR3 totals 15 residues. The CDR3 protein is CASSKGGGVNTEAFF. For the CDR3, the DNA is TGTGCCAGCAGCAAGGGGGGTGGCGTCAACACTGAAGCTTTCTTT.

This clonotype was seen more than once but under ten times. This chain connects TRBV14 to TRBJ1-2, with 10 bases matching TRBD1. After removal of 3 bases from V and 4 bases from J, the junction contained 5 bases not matched to a gene. The CDR3 has 15 amino acids. The V gene's germline CDR1 is SGHDN and CDR2 FVKESK. The CDR3 is CASSHPGQGIYGYTF. The CDR3 DNA reads TGTGCCAGCAGCCATCCGGGACAGGGGATCTATGGCTACACCTTC.

Only one count was recorded for this clonotype. J is TRBJ2-2 and V is TRBV27; the match to TRBD2 covers 11 bases. V lost 6 bases to trimming and J lost 7 bases; unmatched junction nucleotides: 7. The CDR3 contains 15 residues. CDR1 is MNHEY, CDR2 SMNVEV, per germline (reference sequence). CDR3 protein: CASRIAGGPFGELFF. The CDR3 DNA reads as TGTGCCAGCAGGATAGCGGGAGGGCCTTTCGGGGAGCTGTTTTTT.

The table lists this clonotype with many counts. The rearrangement uses TRBV9 and TRBJ2-6, with D maybe TRBD2 (5 bases). Germline V gives CDR1 SGDLS, CDR2 YYNGEE. CDR3 size: 15 residues. V was trimmed by 0 bases and J by 2 bases, leaving 6 bases between them. CDR3 DNA: TGTGCCAGCAGCGTAGCGGGAACTGGGGCCAACGTCCTGACTTTC. This translates into CASSVAGTGANVLTF.

This clonotype has a handful of counts. The V gene is TRBV28, the J gene TRBJ2-1; D is undetermined. This CDR3 is 14 amino acids long. Trimming removed 6 bases from V and 9 bases from J, with 18 bases in between. Germline values: CDR1 MDHEN, CDR2 SYDVKM. The CDR3 loop is CASSTPEEGVEQFF. For the CDR3, the DNA is TGTGCCAGCAGCACCCCCGAAGAAGGCGTTGAGCAGTTCTTC.

The chain employs TRBV20-1 and TRBJ1-5, with 7 bases identical to TRBD1. Per germline, CDR1 DFQATT and CDR2 SNEGSKA (reference sequence). The CDR3 is 16 residues long. V was clipped by 3 bases and J by 4 bases; unmatched bases: 12. The CDR3 DNA sequence: TGCAGTGCTAGTCGGCAGGGGGATGTGTTGAATCAGCCCCAGCATTTT. Residues: CSASRQGDVLNQPQHF.

The chain carries TRBV10-3 and TRBJ1-2; D is unresolved. The CDR3 is 14 amino acids. In germline, CDR1 is ENHRY, CDR2 SYGVKD. V lost 0 bases to trimming and J lost 2 bases, with 7 bases between them. CDR3 in DNA: TGTGCCATCAGTGAGTCTCACAGCAACTATGGCTACACCTTC. This encodes CAISESHSNYGYTF.

This clonotype was observed a handful of times. V gene TRBV24-1 combines with J gene TRBJ2-7; 14 positions agree with TRBD2. The CDR3 is 15 residues long. The junction had 8 bases not matched to a gene; V was cut back by 10 bases and J by 4 bases. Germline V CDR1 and CDR2: KGHDR, SFDVKD. CDR3 nucleotide sequence: TGTGCCACAGAGGGACTAGCGGGAGCTGGTTACGAGCAGTACTTC. It translates to CATEGLAGAGYEQYF.

This chain uses TRBV7-2 with TRBJ1-5, with D possibly matching TRBD1 (6 bases). Trimming took off 5 bases at V and 3 bases at J, with 17 bases between the two ends. CDR1 is SGHTA, CDR2 FQGNSA, per germline. The CDR3 runs to 16 residues. CDR3 region: CASSRGWGDNNQPQHF. The CDR3 DNA sequence: TGTGCCAGCAGCCGCGGTTGGGGGGACAACAATCAGCCCCAGCATTTT.

The chain recombines TRBV7-8 with TRBJ2-1; possible D gene TRBD2, 5 bases. The CDR3 has 15 amino acids. V shed 5 bases and J shed 0 bases, with 11 bases lying between them. CDR1 is SGHVS, CDR2 FQNEAQ, per germline. CDR3 sequence: CASSRSETSYNEQFF. The CDR3 bases are TGTGCCAGCAGCCGTAGCGAAACCTCCTACAATGAGCAGTTCTTC.

The chain carries TRBV10-3 and TRBJ2-1, with TRBD2 as a possible D gene (6 bases). CDR3 length: 15 amino acids. V was trimmed by 7 bases and J by 8 bases, leaving 21 bases between them. The germline CDR1 and CDR2 sequences are ENHRY and SYGVKD. The CDR3 sequence is CAINQEGGGFHEQFF. The CDR3 DNA is TGTGCCATCAACCAGGAGGGTGGTGGGTTTCATGAGCAGTTCTTC.

The chain couples TRBV20-1 to TRBJ1-2; 8 positions agree with TRBD1. V gave up 5 bases and J gave up 10 bases; unmatched junction bases: 6. Per the germline V gene, CDR1 is DFQATT and CDR2 is SNEGSKA (reference sequence). This CDR3 is 11 amino acids long. CDR3 DNA sequence: TGCAGTGCTTCAGGGGGCGCGGACTACACCTTC. This sequence encodes CSASGGADYTF.

This chain joins TRBV27 and TRBJ2-6, with unresolved D. The CDR3 loop spans 16 amino acids. Trimming shortened V by 2 bases and J by 0 bases, and 8 bases separated the two germline ends. The germline CDR1 and CDR2 sequences are MNHEY and SMNVEV (reference sequence). The CDR3 nucleotides read TGTGCCAGCAGTTTAGCGTTGGGCTCTGGGGCCAACGTCCTGACTTTC. This codes for CASSLALGSGANVLTF.

V gene TRBV10-2 combines with J gene TRBJ2-1, with 9 bases identical to TRBD2. V was pared by 4 bases and J by 8 bases, with 9 bases of the junction left unmatched. The CDR3 totals 15 residues. Germline CDR1 is WSHSY and CDR2 is SAAADI. Here the CDR3 DNA reads TGCGCCAGCAGTGTATGGCTAGCGGGGCGGGATGAGCAGTTCTTC. It encodes CASSVWLAGRDEQFF.

This clonotype has more than one count but fewer than ten. CDR3 sequence reads: CASSSTGEAKNIQYF. As DNA, the CDR3 is TGCGCCAGCAGCTCGACAGGGGAGGCCAAAAACATTCAGTACTTC. The chain joins TRBV5-1 to TRBJ2-4; 8 positions agree with TRBD1. CDR1 is SGHRS and CDR2 is YFSETQ in the germline V gene. The V segment lost 3 bases and the J segment 1 base; nucleotides outside the gene matches: 3. This CDR3 spans 15 amino acids.

This clonotype was detected a few times. CDR3 coding DNA: TGTGCCAGCAGCGCGGACAGGGGAGGCACTGAAGCTTTCTTT. Amino acids: CASSADRGGTEAFF. The chain carries TRBV7-2 and TRBJ1-1; 9 nucleotides line up with TRBD1. CDR3 size: 14 residues. Trimming took 5 bases from V and 4 from J; bases not matched to a gene: 5. From germline, CDR1 is SGHTA and CDR2 FQGNSA. The full variable domain, in which reference TRBV7-2 and TRBJ1-1 provide the parts outside the CDR3, is GAGVSQSPSNKVTEKGKDVELRCDPISGHTALYWYRQSLGQGLEFLIYFQGNSAPDKSGLPSDRFSAERTGGSVSTLTIQRTQQEDSAVYLCASSADRGGTEAFFGQGTRLTVV.

This clonotype was detected only a few times. This chain connects TRBV4-3 to TRBJ2-7, with a weak D call TRBD2 (6 bases). The length of the CDR3 is 13 residues. Trimming took off 0 bases at V and 11 bases at J, with 14 bases between the two ends. Germline V CDR1 and CDR2: LGHNA, YSLEER. CDR3 sequence reads: CASSQEWASEEYF. CDR3 nucleotide sequence: TGCGCCAGCAGCCAAGAATGGGCTAGCGAAGAGTACTTC.

The gene calls are TRBV11-2 and TRBJ2-1; 10 bases are a match to TRBD2. The germline gives CDR1 SGHAT, CDR2 FQNNGV. CDR3 length equals 14 residues. J was trimmed by 9 bases and V by 5 bases; bases with no gene match: 7. CDR3: CASSLLAGAGEQFF. The CDR3 DNA reads TGTGCCAGCAGCCTCCTAGCGGGGGCAGGTGAGCAGTTCTTC.

This chain connects TRBV29-1 to TRBJ2-7; D perhaps matches TRBD2 (6 bases). Germline values: CDR1 SQVTM, CDR2 ANQGSEA. The CDR3 runs 13 residues. V gave up 3 bases and J gave up 3 bases, with 12 bases separating them. CDR3 amino acids: CSVDDGGNYEQYF. As DNA, the CDR3 is TGCAGCGTTGATGACGGGGGAAACTACGAGCAGTACTTC.

This clonotype has ten or more counts. The genes are TRBV4-1 and TRBJ1-5; D uncertain. Trimming took 0 bases from V and 6 from J, leaving 21 bases between them. The germline gives CDR1 MGHRA, CDR2 YSYEKL. The CDR3 covers 18 residues. DNA of the CDR3: TGCGCCAGCAGCCAAGAGAGCTATGGGAGCCCGAGAGGTCAGCCCCAGCATTTT. As protein: CASSQESYGSPRGQPQHF.

The gene calls are TRBV5-7 and TRBJ1-1; D is ambiguous. TRBV5-7 is placed among ORFs of uncertain function. The CDR3 is made up of 11 amino acids. Trimming cost V 10 bases and J 1 base, with 8 bases left between them. The CDR3 DNA follows: TGTGCCCGACACCCGAACACTGAAGCTTTCTTT. This translates into CARHPNTEAFF.